Below are 28 T cell receptor beta chains sequenced from a single sample in a study of patients and donors after allogeneic stem cell transplantation. TCRdb re-derived calls from the RT-PCR reads in MiXCR, one entry per CDR3 protein. This table holds tens of thousands of distinct CDR3 sequences, more than 35% found once. Input material: blood, either unsorted or a sorted T cell fraction (not recorded which). These receptors all come from a human donor who was either an allogeneic HSCT recipient or a stem cell or donor lymphocyte infusion donor (not recorded which). It is not recorded whose cells these are; they may come from a transplant donor.

There are a few counts of this clonotype. The chain employs TRBV11-3 and TRBJ1-1; 7 nucleotides align to TRBD1. CDR3 length equals 14 residues. V lost 5 bases, J lost 1 base, and 4 bases stayed unmatched. The germline CDR1 and CDR2 sequences are SGHNT and YENEEA. The CDR3 DNA sequence: TGTGCCAGCAGCCTACAGGGGAAGAACACTGAAGCTTTCTTT. It codes for CASSLQGKNTEAFF.

The chain combines TRBV6-2 or TRBV6-3 with TRBJ1-6; 9 nucleotides align to TRBD1. V shed 6 bases, J shed 7 bases, and the junction held 10 bases outside the gene matches. The CDR3 extends over 16 amino acids. CDR1 and CDR2 (germline): MNHEY, SVGEGT. CDR3 sequence: CASSHWTGELNSPLHF. CDR3 bases: TGTGCCAGCAGCCATTGGACAGGGGAATTGAATTCACCCCTCCACTTT.

The gene calls are TRBV9 and TRBJ1-1, with 8 positions matching TRBD1. Germline CDR1 and CDR2: SGDLS and YYNGEE. This CDR3 contains 13 residues. The V segment lost 0 bases and the J segment 7 bases; nucleotides outside the gene matches: 2. The CDR3 bases are TGTGCCAGCAGCGTAGGGGGGACAGGTGAAGCTTTCTTT. Protein sequence: CASSVGGTGEAFF.

The chain carries TRBV7-8 and TRBJ2-1, with D perhaps assigned TRBD1 or TRBD2 (5 bases each). V dropped 5 bases and J dropped 16 bases, with 18 bases sitting between them. Germline V CDR1 and CDR2: SGHVS, FQNEAQ. The CDR3 covers 12 residues. The CDR3 loop reads CASSTRDQRHFF. The DNA of the CDR3 is TGTGCCAGCAGCACCCGGGACCAAAGGCATTTCTTC.

The genes are TRBV7-9 and TRBJ2-1; 14 bases fit TRBD2. Germline CDR1 and CDR2: SEHNR and FQNEAQ (reference sequence). V dropped 3 bases and J dropped 6; count of bases not matched to a gene: 4. The CDR3 has 16 residues. As DNA, the CDR3 is TGTGCCAGCAGCTTCCTGGGACTAGCGGGAGCCAATGAGCAGTTCTTC. It translates to CASSFLGLAGANEQFF.

The chain links TRBV4-2 to TRBJ2-2; the D gene is possibly TRBD1 (5 bases). Germline loops: CDR1 LGHNA, CDR2 YNFKEQ. The CDR3 runs 15 residues. With 0 bases removed from V and 4 bases from J, the gap between germline ends came to 9 bases. CDR3 sequence reads: CASSQEAGRTGELFF. The DNA for the CDR3 is TGTGCCAGCAGCCAAGAGGCAGGGCGCACCGGGGAGCTGTTTTTT.

With respect to this clonotype: The junction differs from germline at one of its ends, possibly a read error. This sequence joins TRBV15 and TRBJ2-5, with unresolved D. CDR1 LNHNV and CDR2 YYDKDF come from the germline V gene (reference sequence). The CDR3 is made up of 13 amino acids. This CDR3 is CGTSRDVQDTQYF. CDR3 DNA: TGTGGCACCAGCAGAGATGTTCAGGACACCCAGTACTTC.

This chain connects TRBV7-8 to TRBJ2-1; D is unclear. This CDR3 is 14 amino acids long. V was pared by 5 bases and J by 1 base, with 9 bases between. Germline CDR1 SGHVS, CDR2 FQNEAQ. The CDR3 reads CASSPAISYNEQFF. CDR3 nucleotide sequence: TGTGCCAGCAGCCCGGCCATTTCCTACAATGAGCAGTTCTTC.

The chain recombines TRBV19 with TRBJ2-5; no firm D call. Germline V gene sequence: CDR1 LNHDA, CDR2 SQIVND (reference sequence). Trimming took 3 bases from V and 4 from J, leaving 6 bases between them. This CDR3 is built from 12 residues. The chain's CDR3 is CASSIWGETQYF. The CDR3 region has the DNA TGTGCCAGTAGTATCTGGGGAGAGACCCAGTACTTC.

The chain uses TRBV6-2 or TRBV6-3 and TRBJ1-1; D unresolved. CDR1 and CDR2 from the germline V gene are MNHEY and SVGEGT. Trimming removed 2 bases at V and 0 bases at J, with 7 bases between. There are 14 residues in the CDR3. The DNA of the CDR3 is TGTGCCAGCAGTTACCACAGACTGAACACTGAAGCTTTCTTT. Protein: CASSYHRLNTEAFF.

The chain links TRBV24-1 to TRBJ2-5; either TRBD1 or TRBD2 may fit D (6 bases each). CDR1 and CDR2 (germline): KGHDR, SFDVKD. Trimming removed 5 bases from V and 1 base from J, with 7 bases in between. CDR3 length equals 13 residues. CDR3 sequence: CATSGGAQETQYF. The CDR3 region has the DNA TGTGCCACCAGTGGGGGGGCCCAAGAGACCCAGTACTTC.

The chain has TRBV29-1 and TRBJ1-2; D gene unclear. Germline assignment: CDR1 SQVTM and CDR2 ANQGSEA. The CDR3 loop spans 9 amino acids. Trimming took off 8 bases at V and 5 bases at J, with 6 bases between the two ends. CDR3 nucleotide sequence: TGCAGCAACGAGTATGGCTACACCTTC. Translating gives CSNEYGYTF.

This clonotype was counted between two and nine times. The J gene is TRBJ1-5, the V gene TRBV12-3 or TRBV12-4, with 7 bases fitting TRBD1. CDR3 size: 16 residues. J was trimmed by 0 bases and V by 7 bases; bases with no gene match: 9. The CDR3 loop is CASTPGGVYSNQPQHF. CDR3 bases: TGTGCCAGCACCCCAGGGGGGGTCTATAGCAATCAGCCCCAGCATTTT.

The V call is TRBV4-3, the J call TRBJ1-2; no reliable D call. Deletions cut 3 bases from V and 1 base from J, with 6 bases between. This CDR3 has 13 amino acids. The germline gives CDR1 LGHNA, CDR2 YSLEER. As DNA, the CDR3 is TGCGCCAGCAGCCAGGGTCGTAACTATGGCTACACCTTC. Translation: CASSQGRNYGYTF.

The CDR3 nucleotides read TGCGCCAGCAGCCAAGGGCTAGCGATGAACACCGGGGAGCTGTTTTTT. Protein sequence: CASSQGLAMNTGELFF. This rearrangement joins TRBV4-3 to TRBJ2-2; a weak D match, TRBD2 (6 bases). CDR1 is LGHNA and CDR2 is YSLEER in the germline V gene. The CDR3 contains 16 residues. With 1 base removed from V and 1 base from J, the gap between germline ends came to 10 bases.

The chain is built from TRBV20-1 and TRBJ1-3; no definite D call. There are 13 residues in the CDR3. CDR1 DFQATT and CDR2 SNEGSKA come from the germline V gene (reference sequence). V lost 6 bases to trimming and J lost 0 bases, with 9 bases between them. The CDR3 loop reads CSASGHSGNTIYF. The CDR3 nucleotides read TGCAGTGCCTCGGGCCACTCTGGAAACACCATATATTTT.

The chain is built from TRBV10-3 and TRBJ2-7; 7 nucleotides align to TRBD1. The trim removed 8 bases at V and 3 bases at J, leaving 1 base unmatched. The CDR3 sequence is 11 residues long. The germline gives CDR1 ENHRY, CDR2 SYGVKD. CDR3 sequence reads: CAIGQVYEQYF. DNA of the CDR3: TGTGCCATCGGACAGGTCTACGAGCAGTACTTC.

The chain uses TRBV7-9 and TRBJ1-3; no clear D gene. The length of the CDR3 is 15 residues. With 10 bases removed from V and 0 bases from J, the gap between germline ends came to 16 bases. Germline CDR1 and CDR2: SEHNR and FQNEAQ (reference sequence). Here the CDR3 DNA reads TGTGCCATCATTCCGGGCTTCAACTCTGGAAACACCATATATTTT. Translation gives CAIIPGFNSGNTIYF.

In its sample, this clonotype was seen many times. The chain joins TRBV10-3 to TRBJ2-7; no firm D call. The CDR3 covers 12 residues. Trimming shortened V by 2 bases and J by 4 bases, and 6 bases separated the two germline ends. Germline V CDR1 and CDR2: ENHRY, SYGVKD. The CDR3 sequence: CAISESRYEQYV. The CDR3 region has the DNA TGTGCCATCAGTGAGAGCAGATACGAGCAGTACGTC.

This chain joins TRBV7-2 and TRBJ2-1; D is possibly TRBD1 (6 bases). CDR3 length: 13 residues. Germline CDR1 SGHTA, CDR2 FQGNSA. Trimming pared 1 base from V and 8 bases from J, leaving 9 bases between. Here the CDR3 DNA reads TGTGCCAGCAGCTTAGACAGGGCCGATGAGCAGTTCTTC. Translating it yields CASSLDRADEQFF. The full variable domain, in which reference TRBV7-2 and TRBJ2-1 provide the parts outside the CDR3, is GAGVSQSPSNKVTEKGKDVELRCDPISGHTALYWYRQSLGQGLEFLIYFQGNSAPDKSGLPSDRFSAERTGGSVSTLTIQRTQQEDSAVYLCASSLDRADEQFFGPGTRLTVL.

This clonotype came up a few times. The gene calls are TRBV6-2 or TRBV6-3 and TRBJ1-4; 9 nucleotides line up with TRBD1. The CDR3 covers 14 residues. Trimming removed 2 bases from V and 5 bases from J; junction bases left unmatched: 0. CDR1 is MNHEY and CDR2 is SVGEGT in the germline V gene. The CDR3 reads CASSYGTGNEKLFF. The CDR3 coding sequence is TGTGCCAGCAGTTACGGGACAGGGAATGAAAAACTGTTTTTT.

The chain carries TRBV3-1 and TRBJ1-2, with D unresolved. The CDR3 runs to 11 residues. V lost 0 bases and J 9 bases, leaving 5 bases between the germline ends. The germline CDR1 and CDR2 sequences are LGHDT and YNNKEL (reference sequence). CDR3 DNA: TGTGCCAGCAGCCAAGAAAAGAGCTACACCTTC. Its protein is CASSQEKSYTF.

V usage is TRBV7-9 and J usage is TRBJ1-3; D uncertain. Germline lookup yields CDR1 SEHNR and CDR2 FQNEAQ (reference sequence). CDR3 length: 13 residues. V was pared by 1 base and J by 4 bases, with 5 bases between. The CDR3 sequence: CASSLEPGNTIYF. The CDR3 region has the DNA TGTGCCAGCAGCTTAGAACCGGGAAACACCATATATTTT.

This clonotype showed up just a few times. The gene calls are TRBV5-1 and TRBJ2-5; no reliable D call. Germline lookup yields CDR1 SGHRS and CDR2 YFSETQ. The length of the CDR3 is 13 residues. Between the trimmed V and J ends, which lost 5 bases and 1 base, there was a span of 9 bases. For the CDR3, the DNA is TGCGCCAGCAGACCGAGTTCCCAAGAGACCCAGTACTTC. Translated, it gives CASRPSSQETQYF.

This clonotype turned up a few times. CDR3 sequence: CASRVGQGNYGYTF. In DNA, the CDR3 is TGCGCCAGCAGAGTCGGGCAGGGGAACTATGGCTACACCTTC. J is TRBJ1-2 and V is TRBV5-1; a possible D gene is TRBD1 (6 bases). From germline, CDR1 is SGHRS and CDR2 YFSETQ. The CDR3 runs 14 residues. With 5 bases removed from V and 2 bases from J, the gap between germline ends came to 13 bases. The whole variable domain, remainder taken from reference TRBV5-1 and TRBJ1-2, is KAGVTQTPRYLIKTRGQQVTLSCSPISGHRSVSWYQQTPGQGLQFLFEYFSETQRNKGNFPGRFSGRQFSNSRSEMNVSTLELGDSALYLCASRVGQGNYGYTFGSGTRLTVV.

This clonotype was seen only a few times. This rearrangement joins TRBV5-5 to TRBJ1-2; D call uncertain. Trimming pared 1 base from V and 0 bases from J, leaving 13 bases between. Germline-derived CDR1 and CDR2 are SGHKS and YYEKEE (reference sequence). This CDR3 comprises 16 residues. CDR3: CASSLRVTSSNYGYTF. The CDR3 nucleotides are TGTGCCAGCAGCTTGAGGGTTACCTCCTCTAACTATGGCTACACCTTC.

This clonotype was found a few times. This chain uses TRBV20-1 with TRBJ1-1, with D possibly TRBD1 on 6 matching bases. The V end was cut by 5 bases, the J end by 4 bases, with 11 bases between. The CDR3 length is 12 residues. Per germline, CDR1 DFQATT and CDR2 SNEGSKA (reference sequence). The CDR3 sequence: CSAPTGSTEAFF. The CDR3 DNA reads TGCAGTGCTCCTACAGGGTCCACTGAAGCTTTCTTT.

V and J are TRBV6-2 or TRBV6-3 and TRBJ1-1; D might be TRBD1 (6 bases). This CDR3 has 15 residues. V lost 6 bases to trimming and J lost 1 base, with 15 bases between them. Germline-derived CDR1 and CDR2 are MNHEY and SVGEGT. Here the CDR3 reads CASRPHRAENTEAFF. The CDR3 nucleotides are TGTGCCAGCAGACCTCACAGGGCGGAGAACACTGAAGCTTTCTTT.